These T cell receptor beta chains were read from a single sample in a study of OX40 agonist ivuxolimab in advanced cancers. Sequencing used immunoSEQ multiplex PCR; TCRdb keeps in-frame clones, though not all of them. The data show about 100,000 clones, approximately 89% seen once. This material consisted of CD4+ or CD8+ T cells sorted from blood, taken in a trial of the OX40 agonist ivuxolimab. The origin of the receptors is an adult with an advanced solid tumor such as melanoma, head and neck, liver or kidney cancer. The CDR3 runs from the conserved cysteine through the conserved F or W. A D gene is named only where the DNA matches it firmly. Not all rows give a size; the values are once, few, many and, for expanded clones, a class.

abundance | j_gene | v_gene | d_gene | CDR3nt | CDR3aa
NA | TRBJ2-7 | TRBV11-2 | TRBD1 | TGTGCCAGCAGAGAGACAGGGGGCGCTTTGGGGGAGCAGTACTTC | CASRETGGALGEQYF
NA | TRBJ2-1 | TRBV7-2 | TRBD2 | TGTGCCAGCAGCCACGGACTAGCGGGAGGTGGGGCCAATGAGCAGTTCTTC | CASSHGLAGGGANEQFF
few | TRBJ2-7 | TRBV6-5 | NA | TGTGCCAGCAGCTCCGACAGTTACGAGCAGTACTTC | CASSSDSYEQYF
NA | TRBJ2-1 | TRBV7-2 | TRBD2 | TGTGCCAGCAGCTTAGGGACTAGCGGGAGGAATGAGCAGTTCTTC | CASSLGTSGRNEQFF
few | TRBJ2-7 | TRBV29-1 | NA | TGCAGCGGTGGGGACCTTTCCTACGAGCAGTACTTC | CSGGDLSYEQYF
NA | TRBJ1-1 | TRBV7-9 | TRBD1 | TGTGCCAGCAGCAACTGGGACAGGGGTTGGCCTGAAGCTTTCTTT | CASSNWDRGWPEAFF
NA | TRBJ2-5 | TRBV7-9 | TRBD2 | TGTGCCAGCAGCGCCCAACTACTAGCGGGAGCAGAGACCCAGTACTTC | CASSAQLLAGAETQYF
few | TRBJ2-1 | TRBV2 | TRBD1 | TGTGCCAGCAGTGCCCCAGGGGGCTGGGATGAGCAGTTCTTC | CASSAPGGWDEQFF
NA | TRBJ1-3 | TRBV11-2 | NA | TGTGCCAGCAGCTTAGTTCCTTTTTCCTCTGGAAACACCATATATTTT | CASSLVPFSSGNTIYF
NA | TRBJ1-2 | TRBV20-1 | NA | TGCAGTGCCGGGGGTGGGTCTGGCTACACCTTC | CSAGGGSGYTF
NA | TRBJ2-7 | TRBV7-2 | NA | TGTGCCAGCAGCTTAGGTGACTATCTGCTCGAGCAGTACTTC | CASSLGDYLLEQYF
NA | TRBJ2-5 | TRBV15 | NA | TGTGCCACCAGCAGAGATCCTACCGAGACCCAGTACTTC | CATSRDPTETQYF
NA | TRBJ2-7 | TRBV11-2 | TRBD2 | TGTGCCAGCACCCGGAGCCCTAGCGGGAGCGAACAGTACTTC | CASTRSPSGSEQYF
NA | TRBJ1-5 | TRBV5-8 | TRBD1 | TGTGCCAGCAGCTCCGGGACAGGGGGCAATCAGCCCCAGCATTTT | CASSSGTGGNQPQHF
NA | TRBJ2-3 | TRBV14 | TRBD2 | TGTGCCAGCAGCTCACTAGCGGGGACAGATACGCAGTATTTT | CASSSLAGTDTQYF
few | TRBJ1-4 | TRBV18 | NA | TGTGCCAGCTCACCAGGCCAAAATGAAAAACTGTTTTTT | CASSPGQNEKLFF
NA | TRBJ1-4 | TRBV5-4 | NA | TGTGCCAGCAACGAAAATAAGAATGAAAAACTGTTTTTT | CASNENKNEKLFF
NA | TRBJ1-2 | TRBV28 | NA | TGTGCCAGCACCCGATTGGGATCGAGTTATGGCTACACCTTC | CASTRLGSSYGYTF
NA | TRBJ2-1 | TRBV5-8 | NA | TGTGCCAGCAGCAGAGCACCCTCTCGGCGCGATGAGCAGTTCTTC | CASSRAPSRRDEQFF
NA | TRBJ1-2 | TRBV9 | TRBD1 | TGTGCCAGCAGCTCAGGACAGGGGATCGGGGGCTACACCTTC | CASSSGQGIGGYTF
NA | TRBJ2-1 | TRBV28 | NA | TGTGCCAGCAGTTTGGGAGGGACAGCAAATGAGCAGTTCTTC | CASSLGGTANEQFF
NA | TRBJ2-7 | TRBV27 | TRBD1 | TGTGCCAGCAGTCGTTACAGGGGCGACTTCTCCTACGAGCAGTACTTC | CASSRYRGDFSYEQYF
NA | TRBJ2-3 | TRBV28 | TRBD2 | TGTGCCAGCAGTTTGGCGCCTAGCGGGAGGTCAAGCACAGATACGCAGTATTTT | CASSLAPSGRSSTDTQYF
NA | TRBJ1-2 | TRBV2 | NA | TGTGCCAGCAGTGAGCAGGGGCAATATGGCTACACCTTC | CASSEQGQYGYTF
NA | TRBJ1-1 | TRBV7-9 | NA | TGTGCCAGCGGACAGATTCACACTGAAGCTTTCTTT | CASGQIHTEAFF
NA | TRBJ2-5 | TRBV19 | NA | TGTGCCAGTAGTGATACTAGCTTCCAAGAGACCCAGTACTTC | CASSDTSFQETQYF
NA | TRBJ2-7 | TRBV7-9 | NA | TGTGCCAGCACGAGGGGGAACGGTGAATACGAGCAGTACTTC | CASTRGNGEYEQYF
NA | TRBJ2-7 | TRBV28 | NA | TGTGCCAGCAGTTTAGCAGGGTCCGAGCAGTACTTC | CASSLAGSEQYF
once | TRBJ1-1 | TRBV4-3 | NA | TGCGCCAGCAGCCAAGAACGGGGCTTGAACACTGAAGCTTTCTTT | CASSQERGLNTEAFF
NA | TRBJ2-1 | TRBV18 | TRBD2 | TGTGCCAGCTCACCGTCCTGGGGACTAGCGGGAGGCTACAATGAGCAGTTCTTC | CASSPSWGLAGGYNEQFF
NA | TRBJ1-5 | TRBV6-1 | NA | TGTGCCAGCAGTGAATACATGGGGGGGGATAGCAATCAGCCCCAGCATTTT | CASSEYMGGDSNQPQHF
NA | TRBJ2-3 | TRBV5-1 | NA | TGCGCCAGTACCGGGTCGACGGGAGTACATACGCAGTATTTT | CASTGSTGVHTQYF
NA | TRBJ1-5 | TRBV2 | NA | TGTGCCAGCAGTGGGACGGATTTGGGACCCCAGCATTTT | CASSGTDLGPQHF
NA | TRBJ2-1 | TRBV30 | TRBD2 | TGTGCCTGGGCGTGGGAGGGCCATGGTGAGCAGTTCTTC | CAWAWEGHGEQFF
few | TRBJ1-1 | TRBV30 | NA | TGTGCCTGGAGTGTAACGGGCCTCGAAGCTTTCTTT | CAWSVTGLEAFF
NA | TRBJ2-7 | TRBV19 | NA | TGTGCCAGTAGTATCTGGCCAGGGAACGCCTACGAGCAGTACTTC | CASSIWPGNAYEQYF
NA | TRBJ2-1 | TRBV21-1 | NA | TGTGCCAGCAGCAAAGGTACACCGAGCTCCTACAATGAGCAGTTCTTC | CASSKGTPSSYNEQFF
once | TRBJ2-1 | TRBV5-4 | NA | TGTGCCAGCAGCTCTAGGTTGTGGGGTTCCTACAATGAGCAGTTCTTC | CASSSRLWGSYNEQFF
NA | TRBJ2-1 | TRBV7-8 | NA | TGTGCCAGCAGCTTTGCCTACTCCTACAATGAGCAGTTCTTC | CASSFAYSYNEQFF
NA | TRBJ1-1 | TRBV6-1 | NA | TGTGCCAGCAGTGAAGGGGGCAGAAGACGCACTGAAGCTTTCTTT | CASSEGGRRRTEAFF
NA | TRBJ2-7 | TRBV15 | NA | TGTGCCACCAGCAGAGATCCTGTTGGGGGCCGGCGAAAGGAGCAGTACTTC | CATSRDPVGGRRKEQYF
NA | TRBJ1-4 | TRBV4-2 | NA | TGTGCCAGCAGCCAAGCCGGGATAACAACTAATGAAAAACTGTTTTTT | CASSQAGITTNEKLFF
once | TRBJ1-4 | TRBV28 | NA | TGTGCCAGCAGTACCCGTCCAGGGGCGGAAAATGAAAAACTGTTTTTT | CASSTRPGAENEKLFF
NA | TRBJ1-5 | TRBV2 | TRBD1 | TGTGCCAGCGCTAGGACAGGGGTGGGTCAGCCCCAGCATTTT | CASARTGVGQPQHF
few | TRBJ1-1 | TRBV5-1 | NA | TGCGCCAGCAGCTTGGGGGCAGGGAACACTGAAGCTTTCTTT | CASSLGAGNTEAFF
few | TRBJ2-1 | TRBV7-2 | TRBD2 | TGTGCCAGCAGCTTAGAAGGGACTAGCGGGAGACACTACAATGAGCAGTTCTTC | CASSLEGTSGRHYNEQFF
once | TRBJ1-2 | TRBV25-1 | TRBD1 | TGTGCCAGCAGTGAATCAATCGGGACAGGTGGCTACACCTTC | CASSESIGTGGYTF
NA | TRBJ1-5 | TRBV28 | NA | TGTGCCAGCAGTTTCCTGGGAAGAAGAAATCAGCCCCAGCATTTT | CASSFLGRRNQPQHF
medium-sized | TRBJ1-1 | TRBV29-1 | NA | TGCAGCGTTGAGGGACACCGGAACACTGAAGCTTTCTTT | CSVEGHRNTEAFF
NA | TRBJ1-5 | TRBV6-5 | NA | TGTGCCAGCAGAACCGGACGACAGCCCCAGCATTTT | CASRTGRQPQHF
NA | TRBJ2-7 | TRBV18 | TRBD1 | TGTGCCAGCTCACCAACAGGGGCCCACGAGCAGTACTTC | CASSPTGAHEQYF
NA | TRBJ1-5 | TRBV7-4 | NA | TGTGCCAGCAGCTTAGAGAGAGGGGCTAGCAATCAGCCCCAGCATTTT | CASSLERGASNQPQHF
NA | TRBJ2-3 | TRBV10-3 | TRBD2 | TGTGCCCTCTCTAGCGGGGGCACAGATACGCAGTATTTT | CALSSGGTDTQYF
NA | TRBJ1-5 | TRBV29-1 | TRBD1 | TGCAGCGTGACAAAACAGGGGACGCAGCCCCAGCATTTT | CSVTKQGTQPQHF
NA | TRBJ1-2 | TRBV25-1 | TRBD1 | TGTGCCAGCTCCCCGGGACAGGGGGCCTTAAACTATGGCTACACCTTC | CASSPGQGALNYGYTF
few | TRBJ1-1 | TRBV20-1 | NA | TGCAGTGCACAGGACAGAGCTGAAGCTTTCTTT | CSAQDRAEAFF
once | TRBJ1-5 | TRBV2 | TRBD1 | TGTGCCAGCAGTGAAGAAAACAGGGGATGGGATCAGCCCCAGCATTTT | CASSEENRGWDQPQHF